This TCR beta chain is from a study of blood T cell repertoires in COVID-19. TCRdb's copy holds only in-frame clones and misses some; the assay was immunoSEQ multiplex PCR. This sample has approximately 270,000 clones, with 70% to 90% found just once. This clone showed up many times. The CDR3 length is 15 residues. Trimming took 4 bases from V and 3 from J; bases not matched to a gene: 8. Germline assignment: CDR1 KGHSH and CDR2 LQKENI. The gene calls are TRBV18 and TRBJ1-1, with TRBD1 matching over 7 bases. The clonotype was recovered from a woman younger than 45 who had recovered from COVID-19. The material sequenced was PBMCs or T cells enriched from blood (not recorded which). CDR3 sequence reads: CASSRATGADTEAFF. CDR3 nucleotides: TGTGCCAGCTCACGGGCAACAGGGGCGGACACTGAAGCTTTCTTT.